This T cell receptor (beta chain) emerged from a study of CD8 T cells in Susac syndrome. The authors reverse transcribed roughly 0.5 to 1 ug RNA with random hexamers. TCRdb recomputed calls from the immunoSEQ multiplex PCR reads with MiXCR, one row per CDR3 protein. The sample carries about 130,000 distinct CDR3 sequences, more than 75% recorded once. The sample holds one count of this clonotype. Sequencing of TCR beta drew on CD8+ and CD4+ T cells from blood. The CDR3 runs to 12 residues. Germline CDR1 SQVTM, CDR2 ANQGSEA. Trimming stripped 4 bases from V and 1 base from J, with 7 bases between. The rearrangement uses TRBV29-1 and TRBJ1-1, with D maybe TRBD1 (6 bases). Specimen: CD8+ T cells from PBMCs. This receptor was identified in a human donor with multiple sclerosis. The CDR3 DNA is TGCAGCGTTGGGACAGCGAACACTGAAGCTTTCTTT. Translating it yields CSVGTANTEAFF.